The clone carrying this T cell receptor beta chain has a handful of counts. Its antigen remains unidentified. V was clipped by 4 bases and J by 2 bases, with 17 bases between them. Germline V gives CDR1 SGHTA, CDR2 FQGNSA. The CDR3 is made up of 16 amino acids. This entry comes from a study of CD8 T cells in ankylosing spondylitis. Points from the study as a whole: Made up of roughly 8 highly homologous variants, a TCR beta motif appeared characteristic of ankylosing spondylitis blood.

Libraries for TCR beta were made by quantitative 5'-RACE with molecular barcodes. TCRdb reprocessed the 5' RACE reads with MiXCR, giving one entry per CDR3 protein. The repertoire holds 800,000 to 900,000 distinct CDR3 sequences, with 12% as singletons. V usage is TRBV7-2 and J usage is TRBJ2-5; a possible D gene is TRBD2 (6 bases). Material: blood, either unsorted or a sorted T cell fraction (not recorded which). The clonotype was recovered from a male donor with ankylosing spondylitis. The CDR3 sequence: CASSYLGVAEQETQYF. The CDR3 DNA reads TGTGCCAGCAGCTACCTCGGGGTAGCGGAACAAGAGACCCAGTACTTC.